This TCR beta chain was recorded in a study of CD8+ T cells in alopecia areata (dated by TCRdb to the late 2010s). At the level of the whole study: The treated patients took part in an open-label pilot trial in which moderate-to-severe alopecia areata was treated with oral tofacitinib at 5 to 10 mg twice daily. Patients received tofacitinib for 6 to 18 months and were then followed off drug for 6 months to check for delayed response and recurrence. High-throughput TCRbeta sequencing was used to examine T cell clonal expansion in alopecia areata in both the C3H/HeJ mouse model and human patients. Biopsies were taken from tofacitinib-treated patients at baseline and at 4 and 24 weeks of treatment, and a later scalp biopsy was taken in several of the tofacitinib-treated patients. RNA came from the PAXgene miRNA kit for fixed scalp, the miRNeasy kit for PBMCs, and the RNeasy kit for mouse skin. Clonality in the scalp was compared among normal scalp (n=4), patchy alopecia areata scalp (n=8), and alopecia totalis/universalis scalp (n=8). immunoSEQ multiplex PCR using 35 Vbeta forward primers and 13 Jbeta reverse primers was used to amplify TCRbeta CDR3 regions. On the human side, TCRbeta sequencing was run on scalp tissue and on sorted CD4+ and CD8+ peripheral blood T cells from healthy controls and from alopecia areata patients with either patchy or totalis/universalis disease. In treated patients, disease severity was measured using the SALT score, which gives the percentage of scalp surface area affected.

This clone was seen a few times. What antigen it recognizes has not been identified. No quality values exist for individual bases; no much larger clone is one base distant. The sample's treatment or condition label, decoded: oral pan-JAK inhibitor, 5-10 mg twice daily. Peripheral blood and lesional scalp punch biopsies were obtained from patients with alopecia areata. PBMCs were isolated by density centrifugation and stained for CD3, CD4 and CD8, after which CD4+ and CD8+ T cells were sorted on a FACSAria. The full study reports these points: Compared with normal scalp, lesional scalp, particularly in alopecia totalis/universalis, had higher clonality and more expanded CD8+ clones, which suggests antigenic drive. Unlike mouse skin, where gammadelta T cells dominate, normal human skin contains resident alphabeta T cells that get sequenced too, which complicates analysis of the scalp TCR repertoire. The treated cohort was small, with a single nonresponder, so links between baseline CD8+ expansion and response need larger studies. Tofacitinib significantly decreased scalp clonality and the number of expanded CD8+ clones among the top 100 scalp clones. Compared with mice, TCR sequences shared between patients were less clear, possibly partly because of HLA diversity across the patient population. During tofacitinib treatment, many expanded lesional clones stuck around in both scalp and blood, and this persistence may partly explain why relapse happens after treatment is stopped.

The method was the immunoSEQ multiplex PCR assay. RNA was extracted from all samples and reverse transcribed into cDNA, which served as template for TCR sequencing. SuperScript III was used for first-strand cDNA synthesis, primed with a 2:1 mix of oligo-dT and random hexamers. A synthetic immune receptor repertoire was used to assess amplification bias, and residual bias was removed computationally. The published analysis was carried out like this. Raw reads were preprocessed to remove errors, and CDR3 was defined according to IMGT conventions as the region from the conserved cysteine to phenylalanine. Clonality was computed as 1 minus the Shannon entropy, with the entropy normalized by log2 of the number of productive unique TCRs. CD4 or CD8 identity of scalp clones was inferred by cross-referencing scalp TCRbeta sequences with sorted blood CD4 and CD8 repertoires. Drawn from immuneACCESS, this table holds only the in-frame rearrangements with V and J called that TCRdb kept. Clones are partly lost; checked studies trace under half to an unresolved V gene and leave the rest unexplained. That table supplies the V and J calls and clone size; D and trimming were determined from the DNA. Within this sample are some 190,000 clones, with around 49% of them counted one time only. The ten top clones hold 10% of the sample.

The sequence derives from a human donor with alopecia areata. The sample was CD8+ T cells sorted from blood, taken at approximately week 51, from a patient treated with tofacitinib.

The sequenced DNA: TGCGCCAGCAGTCCCCTCACTGAAGCTTTCTTT. This yields the protein CASSPLTEAFF. The sequence is built from TRBV23-1 and TRBJ1-1, with no confidently assigned D gene. TRBV23-1 is assigned to the ORF class and has an uncertain function. The CDR3 runs 11 residues from the cysteine to the phenylalanine. Of the read, only the CDR3 DNA is kept; its 33 bases are in frame from base 1. Trimming at the junction amounts to 4 bases on V and 4 bases on J, and the germline ends lie 4 bases apart.